The T cell receptor (beta chain) under discussion was sequenced for a study of tumor and adjacent non-tumor tissue in lung cancer. Study background: Patients were aged 31 to 76, 9 to 10 men and roughly 5 women, stage I to III.

Study-wide findings and caveats: Significantly higher TCR diversity was found in tumor than normal lung. Top 100 clones took a larger repertoire share in normal lung.

Between the trimmed V and J ends, which lost 2 bases and 3 bases, there was a span of 7 bases. Germline lookup yields CDR1 SGHAT and CDR2 FQNNGV. This CDR3 contains 13 residues. There are a few counts of this clonotype. The antigen remains undetermined. A modified ARM-PCR protocol with three rounds of nested PCR amplified TCRbeta. Via MiXCR, TCRdb re-called the multiplex PCR reads, giving one row per CDR3 protein. Of about 50,000 distinct CDR3 sequences listed, 74% are singletons. This sample's RNA came from whole unsorted tissue. Distant lung tissue was collected more than 3 cm away from the tumor edge. Newly diagnosed lung cancer patients had thoracic surgery in China, August–late 2014, without prior chemotherapy.

The rearrangement joins TRBV11-2 to TRBJ2-5; tentatively, D is TRBD1 or TRBD2 (6 bases each). The clonotype was recovered from a woman aged 55-75 years with non-small cell lung cancer. Sequencing was done on a sample of distant non-tumor lung tissue. This CDR3 reads CASSLRGEETQYF. CDR3 bases: TGTGCCAGCAGCTTAAGGGGGGAAGAGACCCAGTACTTC.